The following is a T cell receptor (beta chain) sequence with its context. As yet, its antigen is unknown. The data are from a study of PD-1 blockade in classical Hodgkin lymphoma. Study-wide results and limits: Reports described newly diagnosed patients as having lower baseline TCR diversity than healthy donors.

In every patient, relapse followed autologous stem cell transplantation, while exposure to brentuximab vedotin differed. Isolation of CD4+ T cells from thawed PBMCs was performed by magnetic negative selection. CDR1 and CDR2 (germline): SGDLS, YYNGEE. This CDR3 is 15 amino acids long. V lost 0 bases and J 5 bases, leaving 14 bases between the germline ends. Assay used: immunoSEQ multiplex PCR; TCRdb lists only in-frame clones, some missing. In the table there are 31,000 or so clones, over 75% of which are singletons. Sample: CD4+ T cells from blood, taken at baseline. This sequence originates from a human donor with classical Hodgkin lymphoma. The J gene is TRBJ2-5, the V gene TRBV9, with D perhaps matching TRBD2 (5 bases). CDR3 region: CASSVGPSERETQYF. For the CDR3, the DNA is TGTGCCAGCAGCGTAGGTCCCTCGGAGCGGGAGACCCAGTACTTC.